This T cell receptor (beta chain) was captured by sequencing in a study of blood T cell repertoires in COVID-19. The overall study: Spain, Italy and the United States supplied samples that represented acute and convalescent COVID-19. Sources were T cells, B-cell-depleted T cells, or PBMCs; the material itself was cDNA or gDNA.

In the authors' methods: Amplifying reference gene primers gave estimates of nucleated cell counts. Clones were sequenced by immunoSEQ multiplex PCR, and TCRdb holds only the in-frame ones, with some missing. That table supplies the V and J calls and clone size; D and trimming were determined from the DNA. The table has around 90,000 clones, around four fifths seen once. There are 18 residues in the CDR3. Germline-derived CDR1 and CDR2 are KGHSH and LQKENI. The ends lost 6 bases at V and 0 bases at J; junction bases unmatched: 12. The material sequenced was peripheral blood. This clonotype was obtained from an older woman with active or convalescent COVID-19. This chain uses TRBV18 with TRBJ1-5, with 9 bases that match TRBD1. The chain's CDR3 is CASSTGTGTSYSNQPQHF. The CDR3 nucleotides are TGTGCCAGCTCGACAGGGACAGGGACTTCCTATAGCAATCAGCCCCAGCATTTT.